The source of this T cell receptor (beta chain) is a study of cytomegalovirus exposure and HLA in healthy donors. Study in general: The 120 or so validation repertoires used a platform that matched the one used for the roughly 650 first-cohort repertoires, as a later analysis reported.

Using immunoSEQ multiplex PCR, the repertoire was profiled, and TCRdb retains in-frame clones only, with some absent. Here the sample spans approximately 230,000 clones, approximately 84% being singletons. General observations from the study: The majority of TCR sequences were rare, yet some public TCRs appeared in many donors. The study labeled about 160 TCR beta chains cytomegalovirus-associated.

A word on this clone: Its antigen is not known.

The TCR originated in a man aged 18 to 35 in good health and CMV-seropositive. Sequencing was done on a sample of PBMCs.

Here the CDR3 DNA reads TGTGCCTGGAGGGCGACAGGTGAATATGGCTACACCTTC. Residues: CAWRATGEYGYTF. The rearrangement uses TRBV30 and TRBJ1-2; tentatively, D is TRBD1 (6 bases). Germline V gene data show CDR1 as GTSNPN and CDR2 as SVGIG (reference sequence). V lost 3 bases, J lost 5 bases, and 13 bases lay in between. This CDR3 has 13 amino acids.